One sample yielded the 20 T cell receptor beta chains listed below, sequenced in a study of cytomegalovirus exposure and HLA in healthy donors. The PCR made use of 60 Vbeta and 13 Jbeta primers. Profiled with immunoSEQ multiplex PCR; TCRdb holds only in-frame clones, not every one. The table lists roughly 98,000 clones, 81% of them singletons. The source material was PBMCs. All receptors derive from a man in his forties in good health and CMV-seronegative.

V and J are TRBV6-4 and TRBJ2-1; TRBD2 aligns across 10 bases. V trimming: 3 bases; J trimming: 6 bases; junction bases outside the gene matches: 2. Germline CDR1 reads MRHNA; CDR2 reads SNTAGT. This CDR3 region has 14 residues. The CDR3 spells CASSEIAGGNEQFF. The DNA for the CDR3 is TGTGCCAGCAGTGAGATAGCGGGGGGCAATGAGCAGTTCTTC.

The V and J genes are TRBV4-3 and TRBJ2-2; no reliable D call. The germline V gene encodes CDR1 LGHNA and CDR2 YSLEER. The CDR3 runs to 17 residues. Trimming pared 0 bases from V and 2 bases from J, leaving 13 bases between. As DNA, the CDR3 is TGCGCCAGCAGCCAAGATATGAGAGTGTTCAACACCGGGGAGCTGTTTTTT. Encoded protein: CASSQDMRVFNTGELFF.

This clone was counted between two and nine times. The chain's CDR3 is CASSSSGGGLNTQYF. In DNA, the CDR3 is TGTGCCAGCAGCTCTTCTGGCGGGGGGCTGAATACGCAGTATTTT. The chain has TRBV7-6 and TRBJ2-3, with 8 bases matching TRBD2. V lost 4 bases, J lost 7 bases, and 10 bases stayed unmatched. From germline, CDR1 is SGHVS and CDR2 FNYEAQ. CDR3 length: 15 residues.

The chain uses TRBV5-1 and TRBJ2-7, with D possibly matching TRBD1 (5 bases). V was shortened by 4 bases and J by 1 base, with 18 bases between the two germline ends. Germline CDR1 reads SGHRS; CDR2 reads YFSETQ. The CDR3 is 16 amino acids. The CDR3 coding sequence is TGCGCCAGCAGCCACGTGTCAGGGATCGGGTCCTACGAGCAGTACTTC. Translation: CASSHVSGIGSYEQYF. The entire variable domain, with the rest obtained from reference TRBV5-1 and TRBJ2-7, is as follows: KAGVTQTPRYLIKTRGQQVTLSCSPISGHRSVSWYQQTPGQGLQFLFEYFSETQRNKGNFPGRFSGRQFSNSRSEMNVSTLELGDSALYLCASSHVSGIGSYEQYFGPGTRLTVT.

V is TRBV5-1 and J is TRBJ1-5; D call uncertain. Trimming stripped 0 bases from V and 0 bases from J, with 4 bases between. The CDR3 totals 14 residues. Germline CDR1 is SGHRS and CDR2 is YFSETQ. CDR3 DNA sequence: TGCGCCAGCAGCTTGGGCAGTAGCAATCAGCCCCAGCATTTT. Its translation is CASSLGSSNQPQHF.

V is TRBV29-1 and J is TRBJ1-1, with TRBD1 matching 10 bases. CDR3 length: 14 residues. Germline CDR1 SQVTM, CDR2 ANQGSEA. V lost 7 bases and J lost 6; bases outside the gene matches: 11. CDR3 sequence reads: CSATRQGAFAEAFF. CDR3 in DNA: TGCAGCGCTACCAGACAGGGGGCTTTCGCTGAAGCTTTCTTT.

Only a few counts were recorded for this clone. The chain carries TRBV6-9 and TRBJ2-4; the D gene is possibly TRBD2 (6 bases). The CDR3 is made up of 17 amino acids. V was pared by 3 bases and J by 1 base, with 16 bases between. Germline-derived CDR1 and CDR2 are MNHGY and SVAAGI. The CDR3 protein is CASSYASSSEAKNIQYF. CDR3 nucleotides: TGTGCCAGCAGTTACGCCTCCTCTAGCGAGGCCAAAAACATTCAGTACTTC.

V and J are TRBV29-1 and TRBJ1-1, with TRBD1 as a possible D gene (5 bases). Germline CDR1 and CDR2: SQVTM and ANQGSEA. This CDR3 has 13 residues. V lost 6 bases to trimming and J lost 1 base, with 12 bases between them. CDR3 sequence (DNA): TGCAGCGTATCCCTGGGGGGGAACACTGAAGCTTTCTTT. Amino acid sequence: CSVSLGGNTEAFF.

This chain connects TRBV6-1 to TRBJ2-2; a possible D gene is TRBD1 (6 bases). The CDR3 is 14 amino acids. Germline V gene lookup returns CDR1 MNHNS and CDR2 SASEGT. Trimming cost V 1 base and J 8 bases, with 11 bases left between them. The CDR3 DNA is TGTGCCAGCAGTGAAGTAACAGGGAGAGGGGAGCTGTTTTTT. Residues: CASSEVTGRGELFF.

The chain combines TRBV30 with TRBJ2-2, with a weak D call TRBD1 (5 bases). The germline gives CDR1 GTSNPN, CDR2 SVGIG (reference sequence). V lost 0 bases, J lost 1 base, and 6 bases lay in between. The CDR3 has 14 amino acids. The CDR3, as DNA: TGTGCCTGGAGTGTAGGGGTGAACACCGGGGAGCTGTTTTTT. It codes for CAWSVGVNTGELFF. Variable domain in full (rest from reference TRBV30 and TRBJ2-2): SQTIHQWPATLVQPVGSPLSLECTVEGTSNPNLYWYRQAAGRGLQLLFYSVGIGQISSEVPQNLSASRPQDRQFILSSKKLLLSDSGFYLCAWSVGVNTGELFFGEGSRLTVL.

This chain links TRBV18 with TRBJ2-1, with TRBD2 as a possible D gene (6 bases). The CDR3 totals 15 residues. V was pared by 1 base and J by 6 bases, with 13 bases between. The germline V gene has CDR1 KGHSH and CDR2 LQKENI. In nucleotides, the CDR3 is TGTGCCAGCTCACCACGGGACGGGGGACGCAATGAGCAGTTCTTC. It encodes CASSPRDGGRNEQFF.

The chain is built from TRBV5-1 and TRBJ1-2; possibly TRBD1 for D (5 bases). Per germline, CDR1 SGHRS and CDR2 YFSETQ. This CDR3 contains 15 residues. Between the trimmed V and J ends, which lost 4 bases and 3 bases, there was a span of 16 bases. The CDR3, as DNA: TGCGCCAGCAGCCCAGTGACAGTTTCGGACTATGGCTACACCTTC. This gives the protein CASSPVTVSDYGYTF.

The rearrangement joins TRBV2 to TRBJ2-1; 8 bases match TRBD1. The germline V gene has CDR1 SNHLY and CDR2 FYNNEI. The V segment lost 10 bases and the J segment 6 bases; nucleotides outside the gene matches: 5. The CDR3 is 12 residues long. Here the CDR3 reads CAIGQGVNEQFF. In nucleotides, the CDR3 is TGTGCCATTGGACAGGGAGTCAATGAGCAGTTCTTC. Filled out from reference TRBV2 and TRBJ2-1, the complete variable domain reads EPEVTQTPSHQVTQMGQEVILRCVPISNHLYFYWYRQILGQKVEFLVSFYNNEISEKSEIFDDQFSVERPDGSNFTLKIRSTKLEDSAMYFCAIGQGVNEQFFGPGTRLTVL.

The rearrangement joins TRBV27 to TRBJ1-6, with TRBD1 matching 8 bases. Germline CDR1 and CDR2: MNHEY and SMNVEV (reference sequence). The CDR3 totals 18 residues. V dropped 3 bases and J dropped 1; count of bases not matched to a gene: 8. CDR3 in amino acids: CASSLNGQGRSYNSPLHF. DNA for the CDR3: TGTGCCAGCAGTTTGAACGGACAGGGACGGTCCTATAATTCACCCCTCCACTTT.

The gene calls are TRBV19 and TRBJ1-2; tentatively, D is TRBD1 (5 bases). V was shortened by 2 bases and J by 3 bases, with 13 bases between the two germline ends. Germline CDR1 reads LNHDA; CDR2 reads SQIVND (reference sequence). The CDR3 covers 15 residues. The CDR3 DNA sequence: TGTGCCAGTAGTATAAGTATAGGGGCCGACTATGGCTACACCTTC. Protein product: CASSISIGADYGYTF.

This sequence joins TRBV6-5 and TRBJ1-3; D remains ambiguous. The germline V and J ends were trimmed by 5 bases and 4 bases, with 6 bases remaining between them. Germline assignment: CDR1 MNHEY and CDR2 SVGAGI. The CDR3 has 12 residues. The CDR3 bases are TGTGCCAGCAGTGCACAGGGAAACACCATATATTTT. Its translation is CASSAQGNTIYF.

The CDR3 region is CASSLLRRTVNTEAFF. CDR3 nucleotide sequence: TGTGCCAGCAGTTTACTTCGACGGACAGTGAACACTGAAGCTTTCTTT. This chain connects TRBV5-8 to TRBJ1-1; tentatively, D is TRBD1 (6 bases). The CDR3 has 16 residues. V lost 5 bases and J lost 0, with 17 bases in between. The germline V gene has CDR1 SGHTS and CDR2 YDEGEE.

The chain carries TRBV28 and TRBJ1-4, with 9 bases fitting TRBD1. The germline gives CDR1 MDHEN, CDR2 SYDVKM. CDR3 length: 16 amino acids. V lost 6 bases and J lost 7; bases outside the gene matches: 12. CDR3 DNA: TGTGCCAGCAGGCCCCCTGTCGGGACAGGGAGTGAAAAACTGTTTTTT. It specifies CASRPPVGTGSEKLFF.

This sequence joins TRBV5-1 and TRBJ2-3; maybe TRBD1 (6 bases). The CDR3 is 15 residues long. V was shortened by 2 bases and J by 1 base, with 11 bases between the two germline ends. Per germline, CDR1 SGHRS and CDR2 YFSETQ. CDR3 in amino acids: CASSFTGFGTDTQYF. The CDR3 DNA sequence: TGCGCCAGCAGCTTCACAGGGTTCGGCACAGATACGCAGTATTTT.

The genes are TRBV9 and TRBJ1-5; perhaps TRBD1 as D (5 bases). Germline assignment: CDR1 SGDLS and CDR2 YYNGEE. CDR3 size: 14 residues. The V and J ends lost 0 bases and 4 bases respectively, with 8 bases between them. CDR3 bases: TGTGCCAGCAGCGTAGCAGGGTTGAATCAGCCCCAGCATTTT. It specifies CASSVAGLNQPQHF.